Below, 23 T cell receptor beta chains from the same sample are listed, as sequenced in a study of blood T cells in healthy people across ages. Alongside a J-beta primer mix, a sample-barcoded 5' primer served in a second PCR lasting roughly 7 to 11 cycles. TCRdb redid the calling of the 5' RACE reads with MiXCR, one entry per CDR3 protein. This table holds 1.6 million or so distinct CDR3 sequences, roughly 30% found once. Sequenced input: blood. Source of these receptors: a woman aged 25 to 45 in good health.

The chain employs TRBV9 and TRBJ2-2; unclear D gene. CDR1 SGDLS and CDR2 YYNGEE come from the germline V gene. V lost 0 bases and J 7 bases, leaving 13 bases between the germline ends. The length of the CDR3 is 15 residues. In nucleotides, the CDR3 is TGTGCCAGCAGCGTAGGCCGTCGGCTAGACGGGGAGCTGTTTTTT. Amino acid sequence: CASSVGRRLDGELFF.

This clonotype was counted only a few times. The chain joins TRBV10-3 to TRBJ1-2, with 12 bases fitting TRBD1. Looked up from germline, CDR1 is ENHRY and CDR2 is SYGVKD. V shed 4 bases, J shed 4 bases, and the junction held 7 bases outside the gene matches. This CDR3 has 16 amino acids. The CDR3 spells CAISASGTGGSYGYTF. The DNA of the CDR3 is TGTGCCATCAGTGCCTCCGGGACAGGGGGCAGCTATGGCTACACCTTC.

This clonotype was picked up a small number of times. The rearrangement uses TRBV6-2 or TRBV6-3 and TRBJ2-1, with a possible D match to TRBD2 (5 bases). Trimming pared 6 bases from V and 5 bases from J, leaving 20 bases between. This CDR3 is 16 amino acids long. The V gene's germline CDR1 is MNHEY and CDR2 SVGEGT. The CDR3 loop reads CASSAASGWGNNEQFF. The CDR3 DNA reads TGTGCCAGCAGCGCTGCCTCGGGGTGGGGTAACAATGAGCAGTTCTTC.

The rearrangement joins TRBV7-9 to TRBJ2-3, with D possibly matching TRBD2 (5 bases). The CDR3 loop spans 16 amino acids. Trimming removed 2 bases at V and 5 bases at J, with 17 bases between. The germline CDR1 and CDR2 sequences are SEHNR and FQNEAQ (reference sequence). The CDR3 region is CASSLRRDSLRDTQYF. The CDR3 DNA is TGTGCCAGCAGCTTACGTCGGGATAGCCTACGAGATACGCAGTATTTT.

On this clonotype itself: A much larger clone lies a single base off, so this may be a read error. The chain has TRBV10-3 and TRBJ2-6, with 8 bases that match TRBD1. The CDR3 length is 20 residues. Looked up from germline, CDR1 is ENHRY and CDR2 is SYGVKD. DNA for the CDR3: TGTGTCATCAGTGACCATACCCGGACAGGGAGGAGCACTGGGGCCAACGTCCTGACTTTC. This gives the protein CVISDHTRTGRSTGANVLTF.

This clonotype was seen only a few times. The CDR3 protein is CSVARAYEAFF. In DNA form, the CDR3 reads TGCAGCGTTGCCAGGGCCTATGAAGCTTTCTTT. This chain links TRBV29-1 with TRBJ1-1; maybe TRBD1 (5 bases). The CDR3 is made up of 11 amino acids. Trimming shortened V by 4 bases and J by 7 bases, and 10 bases separated the two germline ends. Germline CDR1 is SQVTM and CDR2 is ANQGSEA.

The chain employs TRBV7-2 and TRBJ2-7, with 13 nucleotides matching TRBD2. The CDR3 extends over 16 amino acids. V shed 5 bases and J 2 bases; nucleotides not matched to a gene: 6. CDR1 is SGHTA, CDR2 FQGNSA, per germline. CDR3 loop: CASSGTGLAGTYEQYF. In nucleotides, the CDR3 is TGTGCCAGCAGCGGAACGGGACTAGCGGGGACCTACGAGCAGTACTTC.

The chain couples TRBV9 to TRBJ2-2; 7 nucleotides align to TRBD2. The CDR3 is 15 amino acids. Germline V CDR1 and CDR2: SGDLS, YYNGEE. After removal of 4 bases from V and 3 bases from J, the junction contained 6 bases not matched to a gene. CDR3 nucleotide sequence: TGTGCCAGCAGCCCTGGGGGGGGAGACACCGGGGAGCTGTTTTTT. This codes for CASSPGGGDTGELFF.

This clonotype was observed once. The chain joins TRBV14 to TRBJ2-1; no definite D call. With 0 bases removed from V and 0 bases from J, the gap between germline ends came to 6 bases. The length of the CDR3 is 15 residues. Germline lookup yields CDR1 SGHDN and CDR2 FVKESK. The CDR3 bases are TGTGCCAGCAGCCAAGAAGAGGACTCCTACAATGAGCAGTTCTTC. Its translation is CASSQEEDSYNEQFF.

This clonotype was detected only a few times. The CDR3 loop is CASSTGTSGSVPQETQYF. CDR3 bases: TGCGCCAGCAGCACCGGGACTAGCGGGAGTGTTCCACAAGAGACCCAGTACTTC. The chain joins TRBV5-1 to TRBJ2-5, with 14 bases that match TRBD2. The V and J ends lost 4 bases and 2 bases, in that order; junction bases with no gene match: 10. The germline gives CDR1 SGHRS, CDR2 YFSETQ. CDR3 length equals 18 residues.

This clonotype has a handful of counts. This chain links TRBV18 with TRBJ2-7; no firm D call. Germline-derived CDR1 and CDR2 are KGHSH and LQKENI. The CDR3 totals 14 residues. V gave up 3 bases and J gave up 2 bases, with 11 bases separating them. CDR3 in amino acids: CASSPAGPAYEQYF. The DNA for the CDR3 is TGTGCCAGCTCACCGGCCGGGCCTGCCTACGAGCAGTACTTC.

The chain has TRBV20-1 and TRBJ2-1; 8 bases fit TRBD2. The CDR3 contains 15 residues. CDR1 DFQATT and CDR2 SNEGSKA come from the germline V gene (reference sequence). The V segment lost 0 bases and the J segment 8 bases; nucleotides outside the gene matches: 9. CDR3 region: CSARDPSGPADEQFF. For the CDR3, the DNA is TGCAGTGCTAGAGATCCTAGCGGGCCTGCGGATGAGCAGTTCTTC.

This clonotype showed up just a few times. The chain uses TRBV7-9 and TRBJ1-6; TRBD1 is a possible D gene (5 bases). CDR3 size: 15 residues. Deletions cut 5 bases from V and 7 bases from J, with 15 bases between. Germline CDR1 and CDR2: SEHNR and FQNEAQ (reference sequence). CDR3 loop: CASSETWGENSPLHF. CDR3 DNA sequence: TGTGCCAGCAGCGAAACTTGGGGGGAAAATTCACCCCTCCACTTT.

J is TRBJ2-1 and V is TRBV12-3 or TRBV12-4; perhaps TRBD2 as D (5 bases). This CDR3 has 16 residues. The V gene lost 5 bases and the J gene lost 0 bases, with 14 bases spanning the gap. The CDR3 DNA sequence: TGTGCCAGCAGTCCCCTGGCGGGCCGCTCCTACAATGAGCAGTTCTTC. It specifies CASSPLAGRSYNEQFF.

The chain combines TRBV15 with TRBJ2-5; a weak D match, TRBD1 (7 bases). This CDR3 spans 16 amino acids. Per germline, CDR1 LNHNV and CDR2 YYDKDF (reference sequence). Trimming stripped 5 bases from V and 2 bases from J, with 18 bases between. DNA of the CDR3: TGTGCCACCAGCGAAGACTCCTCAGGGGGGCAAGAGACCCAGTACTTC. Residues: CATSEDSSGGQETQYF. Filled out from reference TRBV15 and TRBJ2-5, the complete variable domain reads DAMVIQNPRYQVTQFGKPVTLSCSQTLNHNVMYWYQQKSSQAPKLLFHYYDKDFNNEADTPDNFQSRRPNTSFCFLDIRSPGLGDTAMYLCATSEDSSGGQETQYFGPGTRLLVL.

The chain couples TRBV7-9 to TRBJ2-1; 10 bases agree with TRBD2. In germline, CDR1 is SEHNR, CDR2 FQNEAQ (reference sequence). The CDR3 loop spans 16 amino acids. Trimming at V came to 5 bases and at J to 5 bases, leaving 9 bases not matched to a gene. In nucleotides, the CDR3 is TGTGCCAGCAGCCCTAACAGCGGGAGGGGTAACAATGAGCAGTTCTTC. It is translated as CASSPNSGRGNNEQFF.

Only a few counts were recorded for this clonotype. The chain carries TRBV9 and TRBJ2-1, with D possibly matching TRBD2 (7 bases). Deletions cut 3 bases from V and 6 bases from J, with 22 bases between. The germline V gene encodes CDR1 SGDLS and CDR2 YYNGEE. The CDR3 is 17 amino acids. The CDR3 DNA sequence: TGTGCCAGCAGCGCCAATCAGGCGGGGGCCCGTCCCAATGAGCAGTTCTTC. This translates into CASSANQAGARPNEQFF.

The table lists this clonotype with many counts. The chain links TRBV5-1 to TRBJ2-1, with a tentative D call TRBD1 (6 bases). Germline V CDR1 and CDR2: SGHRS, YFSETQ. Trimming cost V 4 bases and J 7 bases, with 24 bases left between them. CDR3 length equals 17 residues. CDR3 sequence (DNA): TGCGCCAGCAGCCGCGGATTGGGGCCAGGGGAGAGGAATGAGCAGTTCTTC. Translation gives CASSRGLGPGERNEQFF.

This clonotype was observed a handful of times. V is TRBV20-1 and J is TRBJ2-5; D could derive from TRBD1 or TRBD2 (5 bases each). Trimming took off 5 bases at V and 7 bases at J, with 14 bases between the two ends. The CDR3 extends over 12 amino acids. Germline CDR1 and CDR2: DFQATT and SNEGSKA (reference sequence). The CDR3 is CSAGDLVGTQYF. The DNA for the CDR3 is TGCAGTGCTGGGGACCTCGTTGGGACCCAGTACTTC.

This chain connects TRBV7-9 to TRBJ1-1; weak D call: TRBD1 (5 bases). Germline lookup yields CDR1 SEHNR and CDR2 FQNEAQ (reference sequence). The CDR3 extends over 13 amino acids. V lost 5 bases and J 6 bases, leaving 13 bases between the germline ends. DNA of the CDR3: TGTGCCAGCAGCCCAGCGGCCAGGGCTGAAGCTTTCTTT. As protein: CASSPAARAEAFF.

This clonotype was observed at least ten times. The chain recombines TRBV30 with TRBJ2-5, with 13 bases aligning to TRBD2. The CDR3 consists of 17 residues. Germline V gene sequence: CDR1 GTSNPN, CDR2 SVGIG (reference sequence). With V trimmed by 1 base and J by 2 bases, 7 bases remained unmatched. CDR3 sequence (DNA): TGTGCCTGGAGTGAGGGACTAGCGGGGCCGATGCAAGAGACCCAGTACTTC. It codes for CAWSEGLAGPMQETQYF.

The chain combines TRBV9 with TRBJ2-3; 9 nucleotides line up with TRBD2. Trimming took 0 bases from V and 2 from J; bases not matched to a gene: 7. CDR3 length equals 17 residues. Germline CDR1 SGDLS, CDR2 YYNGEE. CDR3 in DNA: TGTGCCAGCAGCGTAGGCGGGAGGGCTAGAAACACAGATACGCAGTATTTT. Translating gives CASSVGGRARNTDTQYF. Looking up the rest from reference TRBV9 and TRBJ2-3 gives the full variable domain: DSGVTQTPKHLITATGQRVTLRCSPRSGDLSVYWYQQSLDQGLQFLIQYYNGEERAKGNILERFSAQQFPDLHSELNLSSLELGDSALYFCASSVGGRARNTDTQYFGPGTRLTVL.

Turning to this clonotype: A clone one base away is much larger, so this may be a read error. The chain links TRBV3-1 to TRBJ1-1; D not resolved. This CDR3 is 12 amino acids long. V was pared by 1 base and J by 10 bases, with 10 bases between. Germline lookup yields CDR1 LGHDT and CDR2 YNNKEL (reference sequence). The CDR3 DNA is TGTGCCAGCAGCCAAGGTCGCTCTAGAGCTTTCTTT. Amino acids: CASSQGRSRAFF.